Below are 28 T cell receptor beta chains sequenced from a single sample in a study of graft-versus-host responses after intestinal transplantation (dated by TCRdb to the early 2020s). Library prep was done by the immunoSEQ multiplex PCR assay. Here the immuneACCESS table is served through TCRdb, limited to in-frame sequences with V and J called. Missing clones are a known gap in these copies; in checked studies unresolved V genes cover under half, and the rest lacks a known reason. In all, the sample holds about 70,000 clones, and less than 95% of those were seen once. Roughly 1.3% of the sample goes to the ten largest clones. Their recognized antigens are unknown. The time point tag for this specimen amounts to: cells obtained before transplantation from donor or recipient. Here the sequenced sample was unstimulated CD8+ T cells sorted from spleen or lymph node cells, taken before intestinal transplant. These receptors were taken from a human donor who received an intestinal transplant.

This clone came up once. The chain employs TRBV9 and TRBJ1-2; the D is unclear. Germline CDR1 is SGDLS and CDR2 is YYNGEE. The CDR3 has 13 amino acids. The ends were cut back, 4 bases at V and 4 bases at J, with 11 bases in the middle. CDR3: CASSPPTGYGYTF. CDR3 coding DNA: TGTGCCAGCAGCCCCCCGACGGGCTATGGCTACACCTTC.

This chain links TRBV5-8 with TRBJ1-2; TRBD1 matches at 7 bases. Germline V lookup: CDR1 SGHTS, CDR2 YDEGEE. There are 12 residues in the CDR3. After removal of 6 bases from V and 4 bases from J, the junction contained 3 bases not matched to a gene. The CDR3 loop is CASTDRFYGYTF. The CDR3, as DNA: TGTGCCAGCACGGACAGGTTCTATGGCTACACCTTC.

The V and J genes are TRBV9 and TRBJ2-2; TRBD2 matches at 7 bases. V was clipped by 4 bases and J by 6 bases; unmatched bases: 24. CDR1 is SGDLS and CDR2 is YYNGEE in the germline V gene. There are 20 residues in the CDR3. The CDR3 DNA sequence: TGTGCCAGCAGCCCCTCGGGGAGGGACGCAGGGTTGCTGGGAGCCGGGGAGCTGTTTTTT. Protein product: CASSPSGRDAGLLGAGELFF.

This clone was picked up one time. The V gene is TRBV5-1, the J gene TRBJ1-1; D possibly corresponds to TRBD1 (6 bases). In germline, CDR1 is SGHRS, CDR2 YFSETQ. V was clipped by 2 bases and J by 0 bases, with 8 bases between them. The CDR3 contains 14 residues. CDR3 amino acids: CASSFGQMNTEAFF. CDR3 DNA sequence: TGCGCCAGCAGCTTCGGACAGATGAACACTGAAGCTTTCTTT.

The chain has TRBV10-2 and TRBJ2-3, with 14 bases that match TRBD2. Germline V CDR1 and CDR2: WSHSY, SAAADI. CDR3 size: 20 residues. V shed 0 bases, J shed 0 bases, and the junction held 8 bases outside the gene matches. CDR3 nucleotide sequence: TGCGCCAGCAGTGAGTCGCTGGGACTAGCGGGGGATACTAGCACAGATACGCAGTATTTT. Its protein product is CASSESLGLAGDTSTDTQYF.

Comment on this clone: The same CDR3 also results from other DNA sequences found in this sample. The chain joins TRBV5-6 to TRBJ2-6; D gene uncertain. Per the germline V gene, CDR1 is SGHDT and CDR2 is YYEEEE. Between the trimmed V and J ends, which lost 2 bases and 1 base, there was a span of 4 bases. This CDR3 comprises 14 residues. The CDR3 here is CASSFGSGANVLTF. The CDR3 DNA follows: TGTGCCAGCAGCTTCGGTTCTGGGGCCAACGTCCTGACTTTC.

The chain recombines TRBV19 with TRBJ1-5; D not certain. The CDR3 has 15 residues. The germline V gene has CDR1 LNHDA and CDR2 SQIVND (reference sequence). V shed 7 bases and J shed 4 bases, with 17 bases lying between them. This chain's CDR3 is CASTIREEVNQPQHF. As DNA, the CDR3 is TGTGCCAGTACCATAAGGGAGGAAGTTAATCAGCCCCAGCATTTT.

This chain connects TRBV6-5 to TRBJ2-2; 8 bases are shared with TRBD1. CDR3 length: 16 amino acids. The V and J ends lost 0 bases and 4 bases, in that order; junction bases with no gene match: 4. Germline V lookup: CDR1 MNHEY, CDR2 SVGAGI. CDR3 loop: CASSYSAGGTTGELFF. The CDR3 coding sequence is TGTGCCAGCAGTTACTCCGCAGGGGGCACCACCGGGGAGCTGTTTTTT.

The V call is TRBV7-6, the J call TRBJ2-5, with 11 bases fitting TRBD2. V dropped 5 bases and J dropped 0; count of bases not matched to a gene: 5. From germline, CDR1 is SGHVS and CDR2 FNYEAQ. The CDR3 covers 16 residues. CDR3 nucleotides: TGTGCCAGCAGCCTCGGTAGCGGGGGGGACCAAGAGACCCAGTACTTC. Translated, it gives CASSLGSGGDQETQYF.

V gene TRBV6-5 combines with J gene TRBJ2-5; weak D call: TRBD1 (6 bases). This CDR3 has 12 residues. Looked up from germline, CDR1 is MNHEY and CDR2 is SVGAGI. The germline V and J ends were trimmed by 7 bases and 2 bases, with 8 bases remaining between them. Here the CDR3 reads CASKGGQETQYF. CDR3 in DNA: TGTGCCAGCAAAGGGGGACAAGAGACCCAGTACTTC.

V gene TRBV10-2 combines with J gene TRBJ2-1, with 16 bases matching TRBD2. This CDR3 has 19 residues. Germline lookup yields CDR1 WSHSY and CDR2 SAAADI. J gave up 2 bases and V 9 bases, and 13 bases lay outside the gene matches. CDR3 nucleotides: TGCGCCAGTTATCAAGCACCGGGACTAGCGGGGGGGACCTACAATGAGCAGTTCTTC. As protein: CASYQAPGLAGGTYNEQFF.

The V and J genes are TRBV7-6 and TRBJ2-5, with 13 positions matching TRBD2. This CDR3 has 16 residues. After removal of 5 bases from V and 4 bases from J, the junction contained 7 bases not matched to a gene. CDR1 is SGHVS and CDR2 is FNYEAQ in the germline V gene. The CDR3 loop reads CASSRTSGGAPETQYF. CDR3 DNA sequence: TGTGCCAGCAGCCGAACTAGCGGGGGGGCCCCAGAGACCCAGTACTTC.

This rearrangement joins TRBV11-2 to TRBJ2-1, with 12 bases that match TRBD2. In germline, CDR1 is SGHAT, CDR2 FQNNGV. The CDR3 spans 15 residues. Germline trimming cut 1 base from V and 9 bases from J; bases unmatched to any gene: 4. The CDR3 DNA is TGTGCCAGCAGCTTAGGGACTAGCGGGGCGGGTGAGCAGTTCTTC. Amino acids: CASSLGTSGAGEQFF.

This clone was counted once. The CDR3 loop is CASSLVRGAFYEQYF. The CDR3 DNA follows: TGTGCCAGCAGCTTAGTCAGGGGGGCCTTCTACGAGCAGTACTTC. The rearrangement joins TRBV11-2 to TRBJ2-7; weak D call: TRBD1 (7 bases). The germline V gene has CDR1 SGHAT and CDR2 FQNNGV. Trimming stripped 1 base from V and 3 bases from J, with 13 bases between. This CDR3 contains 15 residues.

The rearrangement joins TRBV15 to TRBJ2-5, with 7 bases fitting TRBD1. From germline, CDR1 is LNHNV and CDR2 YYDKDF (reference sequence). V shed 0 bases and J 5 bases; nucleotides not matched to a gene: 9. CDR3 size: 16 residues. CDR3 nucleotides: TGTGCCACCAGCAGAGATCGGAAGGGGGCAGAGGAGACCCAGTACTTC. It encodes CATSRDRKGAEETQYF.

This clone turned up a few times. The chain uses TRBV27 and TRBJ2-7, with TRBD2 matching over 8 bases. The CDR3 sequence is 12 residues long. J lost 4 bases, V lost 10 bases, and 6 bases had no gene match. CDR1 is MNHEY, CDR2 SMNVEV, per germline (reference sequence). DNA of the CDR3: TGTGCCACTATAGCGGGGCCGTACGAGCAGTACTTC. Protein product: CATIAGPYEQYF.

The chain has TRBV25-1 and TRBJ2-7; 8 bases are shared with TRBD1. The CDR3 covers 15 residues. V shed 5 bases and J 4 bases; nucleotides not matched to a gene: 10. Germline-derived CDR1 and CDR2 are MGHDK and SYGVNS. The CDR3 sequence is CASSTPGTGGYEQYF. The CDR3 DNA reads TGTGCCAGCAGTACCCCGGGTACAGGGGGGTACGAGCAGTACTTC.

The chain is built from TRBV5-1 and TRBJ1-1, with D perhaps matching TRBD1 (5 bases). V was cut by 0 bases and J by 3 bases, with 9 bases left in between. Germline lookup yields CDR1 SGHRS and CDR2 YFSETQ. The CDR3 is 14 residues long. The CDR3 DNA reads as TGCGCCAGCAGCTTGGGGGGGGTCGACACTGAAGCTTTCTTT. Protein product: CASSLGGVDTEAFF.

The rearrangement uses TRBV27 and TRBJ2-3, with D possibly TRBD1 on 5 matching bases. Looked up from germline, CDR1 is MNHEY and CDR2 is SMNVEV (reference sequence). V shed 6 bases and J shed 10 bases, with 17 bases lying between them. The CDR3 loop spans 13 amino acids. CDR3 bases: TGTGCCAGCAGCGATAATCCAGGGCTTTCGCAGTATTTT. Translating it yields CASSDNPGLSQYF.

Here the CDR3 reads CASSWGDRGHEQYF. CDR3 DNA sequence: TGTGCCAGCAGCTGGGGGGACAGGGGCCACGAGCAGTACTTC. The J gene is TRBJ2-7, the V gene TRBV13; 10 bases map to TRBD1. The CDR3 has 14 amino acids. Germline V lookup: CDR1 PRHDT, CDR2 FYEKMQ (reference sequence). Trimming cost V 4 bases and J 5 bases; bases outside gene matches: 5.

This chain uses TRBV5-4 with TRBJ1-1; D is uncertain. The ends were cut back, 4 bases at V and 6 bases at J, with 10 bases in the middle. Germline V gene sequence: CDR1 SGHNT, CDR2 YYREEE (reference sequence). The CDR3 is 12 amino acids. This chain's CDR3 is CASSNEVAEAFF. CDR3 nucleotides: TGTGCCAGCAGCAACGAGGTCGCTGAAGCTTTCTTT.

The chain has TRBV6-5 and TRBJ1-1; 7 bases match TRBD1. V gave up 6 bases and J gave up 6 bases; unmatched junction bases: 10. The CDR3 totals 14 residues. From germline, CDR1 is MNHEY and CDR2 SVGAGI. CDR3 protein: CASRPGQRGAEAFF. The CDR3 DNA is TGTGCCAGCAGACCGGGACAGAGAGGCGCTGAAGCTTTCTTT.

The chain joins TRBV2 to TRBJ1-1; D is uncertain. V lost 8 bases to trimming and J lost 10 bases, with 17 bases between them. Germline V gene sequence: CDR1 SNHLY, CDR2 FYNNEI. CDR3 size: 12 residues. The CDR3 region is CASRWGEGAAFF. The CDR3 DNA is TGTGCCAGCCGGTGGGGTGAGGGCGCAGCTTTCTTT.

The rearrangement joins TRBV18 to TRBJ1-1; the D is unclear. The ends were cut back, 3 bases at V and 0 bases at J, with 8 bases in the middle. CDR1 is KGHSH and CDR2 is LQKENI in the germline V gene. There are 14 residues in the CDR3. This CDR3 is CASSPAGMNTEAFF. The CDR3 nucleotides are TGTGCCAGCTCACCTGCGGGTATGAACACTGAAGCTTTCTTT.

The chain has TRBV29-1 and TRBJ2-5; D is perhaps TRBD1 (5 bases). The germline V and J ends were trimmed by 4 bases and 0 bases, with 18 bases remaining between them. In germline, CDR1 is SQVTM, CDR2 ANQGSEA. The CDR3 loop spans 16 amino acids. Written as DNA, the CDR3 is TGCAGCGTTGGGCTTTCTGGACAAACGTACCAAGAGACCCAGTACTTC. This gives the protein CSVGLSGQTYQETQYF.

This clone was picked up one time. The chain joins TRBV7-8 to TRBJ1-5; D might be TRBD1 (5 bases). The V end lost 8 bases, the J end lost 5 bases, and 10 bases lay between the germline ends. Germline V gives CDR1 SGHVS, CDR2 FQNEAQ. The length of the CDR3 is 12 residues. The CDR3 region has the DNA TGTGCCAGCGGGGCGGTGGATCAGCCCCAGCATTTT. It specifies CASGAVDQPQHF.

The chain uses TRBV6-4 and TRBJ1-6, with D possibly being TRBD1 (5 bases). The V and J ends lost 2 bases and 1 base respectively, with 9 bases between them. There are 16 residues in the CDR3. Per the germline V gene, CDR1 is MRHNA and CDR2 is SNTAGT. CDR3 residues: CASSDTSGSYNSPLHF. The CDR3 nucleotides read TGTGCCAGCAGTGACACCTCAGGGTCCTATAATTCACCCCTCCACTTT.

With regard to this clone: Other nucleotide sequences from this sample produce the same CDR3. The chain joins TRBV9 to TRBJ2-7, with D possibly being TRBD1 (6 bases). The CDR3 is 12 amino acids. The germline V and J ends were trimmed by 0 bases and 6 bases, with 7 bases remaining between them. The germline gives CDR1 SGDLS, CDR2 YYNGEE. The CDR3 is CASSVGGGEQYF. The CDR3 DNA reads TGTGCCAGCAGCGTAGGAGGGGGCGAGCAGTACTTC.